This is a list of T cell receptor beta chains from one sample in a study of T cell responses to AZD1222 COVID-19 vaccine. TCRdb keeps only in-frame clones here, not all; method: immunoSEQ multiplex PCR. The sample lists 150,000 to 200,000 clones; around 90% were seen once. The source was peripheral blood, collected on day 0 of AZD1222 vaccination. All receptors derive from an adult in good health. Both conserved end residues are part of each CDR3. D genes are given only for firm matches. Size is stated for part of the rows, as once, few or many counts, or as a class when the clone is expanded.

clone_size: -
d_call: TRBD2
j_call: TRBJ2-7
v_call: TRBV7-8
cdr3_aa: CASSFPTGGLKNEQYF
cdr3_nt: TGTGCCAGCAGCTTCCCAACGGGAGGGCTTAAGAACGAGCAGTACTTC

clone_size: -
d_call: TRBD1
j_call: TRBJ2-1
v_call: TRBV28
cdr3_aa: CASSRWTGTYDEQFF
cdr3_nt: TGTGCCAGCAGCCGTTGGACAGGGACGTACGATGAGCAGTTCTTC

clone_size: -
d_call: -
j_call: TRBJ2-7
v_call: TRBV6-5
cdr3_aa: CASRRAYEQYF
cdr3_nt: TGTGCCAGCAGGCGGGCCTACGAGCAGTACTTC

clone_size: -
d_call: -
j_call: TRBJ1-3
v_call: TRBV7-6
cdr3_aa: CASSTGNSGNTIYF
cdr3_nt: TGTGCCAGCAGCACAGGAAACTCTGGAAACACCATATATTTT

clone_size: -
d_call: TRBD1
j_call: TRBJ1-4
v_call: TRBV7-2
cdr3_aa: CASSLGDREAEKLFF
cdr3_nt: TGTGCCAGCAGCTTAGGGGACAGAGAGGCTGAAAAACTGTTTTTT

clone_size: -
d_call: TRBD1
j_call: TRBJ1-2
v_call: TRBV5-1
cdr3_aa: CASSLTGQALTF
cdr3_nt: TGCGCCAGCAGCTTGACCGGACAGGCTCTCACCTTC

clone_size: -
d_call: TRBD2
j_call: TRBJ2-1
v_call: TRBV15
cdr3_aa: CATSREGGGFYEQFF
cdr3_nt: TGTGCCACCAGCAGAGAAGGCGGGGGGTTTTACGAGCAGTTCTTC

clone_size: once
d_call: TRBD2
j_call: TRBJ2-5
v_call: TRBV18
cdr3_aa: CASSRSRGAQETQYF
cdr3_nt: TGTGCCAGCTCACGGTCGCGGGGGGCCCAAGAGACCCAGTACTTC

clone_size: -
d_call: TRBD2
j_call: TRBJ2-7
v_call: TRBV19
cdr3_aa: CASSIQTSGSESYEQYF
cdr3_nt: TGTGCCAGTAGTATCCAGACTAGCGGGAGTGAGTCCTACGAGCAGTACTTC

clone_size: -
d_call: TRBD1
j_call: TRBJ1-4
v_call: TRBV15
cdr3_aa: CATSRELGGRGPEKLFF
cdr3_nt: TGTGCCACCAGCAGAGAGTTAGGCGGCAGGGGGCCTGAAAAACTGTTTTTT

clone_size: -
d_call: TRBD1
j_call: TRBJ1-2
v_call: TRBV2
cdr3_aa: CASGQGYGYTF
cdr3_nt: TGTGCCAGCGGACAGGGATATGGCTACACCTTC

clone_size: -
d_call: TRBD1
j_call: TRBJ1-2
v_call: TRBV9
cdr3_aa: CASRADGQDPSSYGYTF
cdr3_nt: TGTGCCAGCAGAGCTGACGGACAGGACCCCTCCTCCTATGGCTACACCTTC

clone_size: -
d_call: TRBD2
j_call: TRBJ2-2
v_call: TRBV2
cdr3_aa: CASRGLAGYNTGELFF
cdr3_nt: TGTGCCAGCAGGGGACTAGCGGGATACAACACCGGGGAGCTGTTTTTT

clone_size: -
d_call: -
j_call: TRBJ1-2
v_call: TRBV2
cdr3_aa: CASSEAQGINYGYTF
cdr3_nt: TGTGCCAGCAGTGAAGCTCAGGGGATAAACTATGGCTACACCTTC

clone_size: once
d_call: -
j_call: TRBJ1-3
v_call: TRBV12-1
cdr3_aa: CASSYPGHPSTGNTIYF
cdr3_nt: TGTGCCAGCAGCTACCCGGGACATCCGTCCACTGGAAACACCATATATTTT

clone_size: -
d_call: TRBD1
j_call: TRBJ1-1
v_call: TRBV7-2
cdr3_aa: CASRAQGAEAFF
cdr3_nt: TGTGCCAGCAGAGCCCAGGGGGCTGAAGCTTTCTTT

clone_size: -
d_call: -
j_call: TRBJ1-2
v_call: TRBV30
cdr3_aa: CAWTGSAYGYTF
cdr3_nt: TGTGCCTGGACAGGGTCGGCCTATGGCTACACCTTC

clone_size: -
d_call: -
j_call: TRBJ1-6
v_call: TRBV12-3/TRBV12-4
cdr3_aa: CASSLENSPLHF
cdr3_nt: TGTGCCAGCAGTTTGGAAAATTCACCCCTCCACTTT

clone_size: -
d_call: -
j_call: TRBJ1-2
v_call: TRBV30
cdr3_aa: CASTQGYGYTF
cdr3_nt: TGTGCCTCCACACAGGGATATGGCTACACCTTC

clone_size: -
d_call: TRBD1
j_call: TRBJ2-5
v_call: TRBV24-1
cdr3_aa: CATSDTPQGSQETQYF
cdr3_nt: TGTGCCACCAGTGATACTCCACAGGGGTCCCAAGAGACCCAGTACTTC

clone_size: -
d_call: TRBD1
j_call: TRBJ1-1
v_call: TRBV9
cdr3_aa: CASSVSGGTTEAFF
cdr3_nt: TGTGCCAGCAGCGTCTCAGGGGGGACCACTGAAGCTTTCTTT

clone_size: -
d_call: TRBD1
j_call: TRBJ2-2
v_call: TRBV15
cdr3_aa: CATSRGGQGTTGELFF
cdr3_nt: TGTGCCACCAGCAGAGGGGGACAGGGGACCACCGGGGAGCTGTTTTTT

clone_size: -
d_call: -
j_call: TRBJ2-3
v_call: TRBV24-1
cdr3_aa: CATSDSGSTDTQYF
cdr3_nt: TGTGCCACCAGTGATAGCGGGAGCACAGATACGCAGTATTTT

clone_size: -
d_call: -
j_call: TRBJ2-1
v_call: TRBV5-1
cdr3_aa: CASSVGVSSYNEQFF
cdr3_nt: TGCGCCAGCAGCGTCGGGGTAAGCTCCTACAATGAGCAGTTCTTC

clone_size: -
d_call: -
j_call: TRBJ1-3
v_call: TRBV6-5
cdr3_aa: CASLLTNSGNTIYF
cdr3_nt: TGTGCCAGCCTGCTCACAAACTCTGGAAACACCATATATTTT

clone_size: -
d_call: TRBD2
j_call: TRBJ2-2
v_call: TRBV5-4
cdr3_aa: CASSLGGETHTGELFF
cdr3_nt: TGTGCCAGCAGCCTCGGGGGGGAGACTCACACCGGGGAGCTGTTTTTT

clone_size: once
d_call: TRBD2
j_call: TRBJ2-5
v_call: TRBV2
cdr3_aa: CASTREGQETQYF
cdr3_nt: TGTGCCAGCACGCGGGAGGGGCAAGAGACCCAGTACTTC

clone_size: -
d_call: -
j_call: TRBJ1-2
v_call: TRBV6-5
cdr3_aa: CASSYTTERNYGYTF
cdr3_nt: TGTGCCAGCAGTTACACTACGGAAAGGAACTATGGCTACACCTTC

clone_size: once
d_call: -
j_call: TRBJ2-1
v_call: TRBV4-2
cdr3_aa: CASSQGGRYNEQFF
cdr3_nt: TGTGCCAGCAGCCAAGGCGGCCGTTACAATGAGCAGTTCTTC

clone_size: -
d_call: TRBD1
j_call: TRBJ1-1
v_call: TRBV19
cdr3_aa: CAAKPGQGYPMNTEAFF
cdr3_nt: TGTGCCGCCAAACCGGGACAGGGATACCCAATGAACACTGAAGCTTTCTTT

clone_size: -
d_call: -
j_call: TRBJ2-7
v_call: TRBV28
cdr3_aa: CASSSSTMSSYEQYF
cdr3_nt: TGTGCCAGCAGTTCATCAACGATGAGCTCCTACGAGCAGTACTTC

clone_size: -
d_call: TRBD2
j_call: TRBJ2-1
v_call: TRBV18
cdr3_aa: CASSPTSGGANEQFF
cdr3_nt: TGTGCCAGCTCACCGACTAGCGGGGGGGCTAATGAGCAGTTCTTC

clone_size: -
d_call: -
j_call: TRBJ2-3
v_call: TRBV7-3
cdr3_aa: CASSPTESTDTQYF
cdr3_nt: TGTGCCAGCAGCCCCACAGAAAGCACAGATACGCAGTATTTT

clone_size: -
d_call: -
j_call: TRBJ2-3
v_call: TRBV6-4
cdr3_aa: CASSEEAGDADTQYF
cdr3_nt: TGTGCCAGCAGTGAGGAAGCGGGTGACGCAGATACGCAGTATTTT

clone_size: -
d_call: -
j_call: TRBJ1-4
v_call: TRBV7-2
cdr3_aa: CASSLNVLRSLNEKLFF
cdr3_nt: TGTGCCAGCAGCTTAAACGTGCTTCGTTCCCTTAATGAAAAACTGTTTTTT

clone_size: -
d_call: -
j_call: TRBJ1-6
v_call: TRBV6-5
cdr3_aa: CASSYGRGYNSPLHF
cdr3_nt: TGTGCCAGCAGTTACGGCAGGGGTTATAATTCACCCCTCCACTTT

clone_size: -
d_call: -
j_call: TRBJ1-2
v_call: TRBV5-1
cdr3_aa: CASSLVAGSTGYTF
cdr3_nt: TGCGCCAGCAGCTTGGTGGCAGGGTCGACTGGCTACACCTTC

clone_size: -
d_call: -
j_call: TRBJ1-3
v_call: TRBV7-9
cdr3_aa: CASSPRGNPGNTIYF
cdr3_nt: TGTGCCAGCAGCCCCCGGGGGAACCCTGGAAACACCATATATTTT

clone_size: -
d_call: -
j_call: TRBJ1-3
v_call: TRBV30
cdr3_aa: CAWSQGSSSGNTIYF
cdr3_nt: TGTGCCTGGAGCCAGGGATCTTCCTCTGGAAACACCATATATTTT

clone_size: -
d_call: -
j_call: TRBJ2-4
v_call: TRBV5-6
cdr3_aa: CATTSRGTLAKNIQYF
cdr3_nt: TGTGCCACCACCAGCCGGGGGACCCTAGCCAAAAACATTCAGTACTTC

clone_size: -
d_call: -
j_call: TRBJ1-1
v_call: TRBV7-9
cdr3_aa: CASSLESVEAFF
cdr3_nt: TGTGCCAGCAGCTTAGAGTCTGTAGAAGCTTTCTTT

clone_size: -
d_call: -
j_call: TRBJ2-1
v_call: TRBV29-1
cdr3_aa: CRGGGSGEQFF
cdr3_nt: TGCAGGGGGGGTGGAAGCGGTGAGCAGTTCTTC

clone_size: -
d_call: TRBD1
j_call: TRBJ2-7
v_call: TRBV29-1
cdr3_aa: CSVDKGTASYEQYF
cdr3_nt: TGCAGCGTTGATAAGGGGACAGCTTCCTACGAGCAGTACTTC

clone_size: once
d_call: -
j_call: TRBJ2-1
v_call: TRBV29-1
cdr3_aa: CSVARSGPYNEQFF
cdr3_nt: TGCAGCGTTGCGAGGTCAGGCCCATACAATGAGCAGTTCTTC

clone_size: -
d_call: TRBD2
j_call: TRBJ2-2
v_call: TRBV4-2
cdr3_aa: CANSRTEGGGNTGELFF
cdr3_nt: TGTGCCAACAGCCGTACCGAGGGCGGGGGGAACACCGGGGAGCTGTTTTTT

clone_size: -
d_call: -
j_call: TRBJ1-4
v_call: TRBV21-1
cdr3_aa: CASSKVTARHGTANEKLFF
cdr3_nt: TGTGCCAGCAGCAAAGTCACAGCTCGCCACGGTACGGCTAATGAAAAACTGTTTTTT

clone_size: -
d_call: -
j_call: TRBJ2-7
v_call: TRBV3-1/TRBV3-2
cdr3_aa: CASSRFEGYEQYF
cdr3_nt: TGTGCCAGCAGCCGATTCGAGGGTTACGAGCAGTACTTC

clone_size: -
d_call: -
j_call: TRBJ2-7
v_call: TRBV1
cdr3_aa: CTSSPPGEYYEQYF
cdr3_nt: TGCACCAGCAGCCCTCCTGGAGAATACTACGAGCAGTACTTC

clone_size: -
d_call: TRBD2
j_call: TRBJ2-1
v_call: TRBV3-1/TRBV3-2
cdr3_aa: CASSQGWRGGYNEQFF
cdr3_nt: TGTGCCAGCAGCCAAGGGTGGCGGGGGGGGTACAATGAGCAGTTCTTC

clone_size: -
d_call: -
j_call: TRBJ1-1
v_call: TRBV7-2
cdr3_aa: CASSFSVGMNTEAFF
cdr3_nt: TGTGCCAGCAGCTTCTCCGTGGGGATGAACACTGAAGCTTTCTTT

clone_size: -
d_call: -
j_call: TRBJ2-2
v_call: TRBV29-1
cdr3_aa: CSVVGWAGELFF
cdr3_nt: TGCAGCGTTGTGGGTTGGGCCGGGGAGCTGTTTTTT

clone_size: -
d_call: -
j_call: TRBJ2-3
v_call: TRBV9
cdr3_aa: CASSVDYGYTDTQYF
cdr3_nt: TGTGCCAGCAGCGTAGATTATGGGTACACAGATACGCAGTATTTT

clone_size: -
d_call: TRBD2
j_call: TRBJ2-3
v_call: TRBV6-4
cdr3_aa: CASSDGGSGLAGGSTDTQYF
cdr3_nt: TGTGCCAGCAGTGACGGGGGATCGGGACTAGCGGGAGGGAGCACAGATACGCAGTATTTT

clone_size: -
d_call: -
j_call: TRBJ2-5
v_call: TRBV6-1
cdr3_aa: CASSEPGLEETQYF
cdr3_nt: TGTGCCAGCAGTGAACCGGGTTTAGAAGAGACCCAGTACTTC

clone_size: -
d_call: -
j_call: TRBJ1-4
v_call: TRBV9
cdr3_aa: CASSPPRGGNEKLFF
cdr3_nt: TGTGCCAGCAGCCCCCCTCGAGGGGGGAACGAAAAACTGTTTTTT